The rows below give T cell receptor beta chains drawn from one sample of a study of T cell responses to AZD1222 COVID-19 vaccine. Sequencing used immunoSEQ multiplex PCR; TCRdb keeps in-frame clones, though not all of them. The sample lists fewer than 200,000 clones; approximately 92% were seen once. The sample in question was peripheral blood, obtained on day 0 of AZD1222 vaccination. The receptors stem from an adult in good health. CDR3s include the opening cysteine and the closing phenylalanine or tryptophan. Each record gives: clone size, CDR3 length, D gene, J gene, V gene, CDR3 protein. The D gene is left open where the match is weak. Clone size is shown for a subset of rows, as once, few, many or a class of expanded clone.

NA | 15 | NA | TRBJ1-6 | TRBV28 | CASSLWEAANSPLHF
NA | 16 | NA | TRBJ2-1 | TRBV7-9 | CASSSRAIKRGVGQFF
NA | 14 | TRBD1 | TRBJ1-3 | TRBV2 | CASSEQGEGNTIYF
NA | 17 | NA | TRBJ1-2 | TRBV11-2 | CASSLSETRSTNYGYTF
NA | 14 | TRBD1 | TRBJ1-5 | TRBV9 | CASSEGTGGQPQHF
once | 15 | NA | TRBJ1-2 | TRBV6-4 | CASSDSGSTNYGYTF
once | 15 | NA | TRBJ2-5 | TRBV7-2 | CASSLVGGRQETQYF
NA | 14 | NA | TRBJ2-7 | TRBV27 | CASSLSLTNYEQYF
NA | 15 | TRBD1 | TRBJ1-1 | TRBV9 | CASSVGGDRVTEAFF
NA | 15 | NA | TRBJ2-7 | TRBV19 | CASSIGSGLSYEQYF
NA | 14 | NA | TRBJ2-3 | TRBV6-5 | CASSYSTSTDTQYF
NA | 15 | NA | TRBJ1-2 | TRBV7-9 | CASSLDEHSSHGYTF
NA | 13 | NA | TRBJ1-2 | TRBV6-5 | CASSLTGPGGYTF
NA | 17 | NA | TRBJ2-1 | TRBV5-1 | CASSLAGGMSSYNEQFF
few | 14 | NA | TRBJ1-1 | TRBV19 | CASSMGDLNTEAFF
once | 14 | NA | TRBJ1-2 | TRBV29-1 | CSVEDPGAGYGYTF
NA | 13 | NA | TRBJ2-1 | TRBV3-1/TRBV3-2 | CASSPGGYNEQFF
once | 12 | NA | TRBJ1-2 | TRBV28 | CASGVSQYGYTF
NA | 19 | TRBD2 | TRBJ2-1 | TRBV9 | CASSVKGTSGPSSYNEQFF
NA | 16 | TRBD1 | TRBJ2-5 | TRBV5-1 | CASSLQSRGIQETQYF